These 26 T cell receptor beta chains came from one sample sequenced in a study of shared clonotypes between healthy human individuals (dated by TCRdb to about 2020). The library was made by the immunoSEQ multiplex PCR assay. The table was pulled from immuneACCESS by TCRdb, which kept in-frame rearrangements only. Such tables lose some clones; where checked, under half of the loss comes from unresolved V genes, and the rest has no known cause. The sample data list about 2.3 million clones, and more than 85% of these were observed just once. About 0.37% of the sample belongs to the ten largest clones. Sample: naive CD4+ T cells from PBMCs. In the paper's terms, the cell subset or site label means: CD45RA+ positively selected. The receptors originated from a man between 18 and 35 years old in good health. Some clones in this sample may be carry-over from other donors' samples.

The chain combines TRBV6-6 with TRBJ1-2; 8 bases are a match to TRBD1. CDR3 length: 13 residues. The V gene end was trimmed by 5 bases and the J gene end by 9 bases; junction bases not matched to a gene: 8. CDR1 is MNHNY and CDR2 is SVGAGI in the germline V gene (reference sequence). The CDR3, as DNA: TGTGCCAGCAGTCCAGACAGGGGAGGGAGCTACACCTTC. It encodes CASSPDRGGSYTF.

The gene calls are TRBV18 and TRBJ2-6; 9 nucleotides line up with TRBD1. The V gene's germline CDR1 is KGHSH and CDR2 LQKENI. The CDR3 runs to 17 residues. With 4 bases clipped from V and 4 bases from J, the junction kept 8 bases outside the gene matches. DNA for the CDR3: TGTGCCAGCTCACGAACACAGGGGGCAGCCGGGGCCAACGTCCTGACTTTC. Translated, it gives CASSRTQGAAGANVLTF.

V is TRBV27 and J is TRBJ2-1, with D tentatively TRBD1 or TRBD2 (5 bases each). Germline lookup yields CDR1 MNHEY and CDR2 SMNVEV (reference sequence). The CDR3 has 15 amino acids. The V end was cut by 0 bases, the J end by 12 bases, with 18 bases between. CDR3 in amino acids: CASSLSGTRQFGQFF. The DNA for the CDR3 is TGTGCCAGCAGTTTATCTGGGACCCGACAGTTTGGGCAGTTCTTC.

The CDR3 here is CASSYSRDVGTEAFF. The CDR3 nucleotides are TGTGCCAGCAGTTACTCCCGCGACGTGGGAACTGAAGCTTTCTTT. V usage is TRBV6-5 and J usage is TRBJ1-1; D ambiguous. The germline V gene encodes CDR1 MNHEY and CDR2 SVGAGI. The CDR3 is 15 amino acids. V gave up 0 bases and J gave up 5 bases, with 13 bases separating them.

The gene calls are TRBV14 and TRBJ2-7; 7 nucleotides align to TRBD2. CDR3 size: 14 residues. Germline assignment: CDR1 SGHDN and CDR2 FVKESK. The trim removed 3 bases at V and 2 bases at J, leaving 4 bases unmatched. The CDR3 DNA follows: TGTGCCAGCAGCCAGGGGGGGATCCCCTACGAGCAGTACTTC. This translates into CASSQGGIPYEQYF.

The V and J genes are TRBV5-1 and TRBJ2-5; TRBD2 matches 9 bases. This CDR3 is built from 15 residues. Germline V gene data show CDR1 as SGHRS and CDR2 as YFSETQ. Unmatched junction bases numbered 6, after V lost 4 bases and J lost 2 bases. The CDR3 sequence: CASSHQAGGQETQYF. The DNA for the CDR3 is TGCGCCAGCAGCCATCAAGCGGGAGGACAAGAGACCCAGTACTTC.

The chain employs TRBV11-3 and TRBJ2-3; D could derive from TRBD1 or TRBD2 (5 bases each). The CDR3 runs to 13 residues. Germline CDR1 and CDR2: SGHNT and YENEEA. Trimming cost V 5 bases and J 3 bases, with 9 bases left between them. CDR3 coding DNA: TGTGCCAGCAGCCGGGGCTTGACAGATACGCAGTATTTT. Translated: CASSRGLTDTQYF. The whole variable domain, remainder taken from reference TRBV11-3 and TRBJ2-3, is EAGVVQSPRYKIIEKKQPVAFWCNPISGHNTLYWYLQNLGQGPELLIRYENEEAVDDSQLPKDRFSAERLKGVDSTLKIQPAELGDSAVYLCASSRGLTDTQYFGPGTRLTVL.

V and J are TRBV5-8 and TRBJ2-7; D might be TRBD1 (5 bases). The V end was cut by 1 base, the J end by 3 bases, with 14 bases between. Germline CDR1 SGHTS, CDR2 YDEGEE. This CDR3 comprises 15 residues. The CDR3 sequence is CASSLSTTGYYEQYF. The CDR3 DNA is TGTGCCAGCAGCTTGTCTACCACAGGCTACTACGAGCAGTACTTC.

V usage is TRBV2 and J usage is TRBJ2-1; 8 bases are a match to TRBD2. Germline loops: CDR1 SNHLY, CDR2 FYNNEI. Trimming removed 6 bases from V and 8 bases from J; junction bases left unmatched: 12. CDR3 length: 15 residues. The DNA of the CDR3 is TGTGCCAGCAGGAGAATAGCGGGGAGGGGGGATGAGCAGTTCTTC. This gives the protein CASRRIAGRGDEQFF.

This chain connects TRBV15 to TRBJ2-7; 8 positions agree with TRBD2. Trimming at V came to 4 bases and at J to 1 base, leaving 9 bases not matched to a gene. CDR1 and CDR2 (germline): LNHNV, YYDKDF (reference sequence). The CDR3 is 16 amino acids. CDR3 sequence: CATSNHGGGKSYEQYF. The CDR3 DNA reads as TGTGCCACCAGCAACCACGGGGGGGGGAAGTCCTACGAGCAGTACTTC.

A single count supports this clone. The chain carries TRBV4-1 and TRBJ1-6; D is uncertain. The CDR3 length is 12 residues. Trimming removed 1 base from V and 10 bases from J, with 5 bases in between. Looked up from germline, CDR1 is MGHRA and CDR2 is YSYEKL. As DNA, the CDR3 is TGCGCCAGCAGCCAAGTTCGGTCACCCCTCCACTTT. Translating gives CASSQVRSPLHF.

The genes are TRBV28 and TRBJ1-2; the match to TRBD1 covers 8 bases. The germline gives CDR1 MDHEN, CDR2 SYDVKM. V lost 6 bases to trimming and J lost 0 bases; unmatched junction nucleotides: 9. The CDR3 contains 16 residues. The CDR3 loop is CASSHLMGQANYGYTF. The CDR3, as DNA: TGTGCCAGCAGCCACCTTATGGGACAGGCTAACTATGGCTACACCTTC.

V usage is TRBV7-6 and J usage is TRBJ2-1; D may match TRBD1 or TRBD2 (5 bases each). The CDR3 has 15 amino acids. Germline-derived CDR1 and CDR2 are SGHVS and FNYEAQ. The V end was cut by 1 base, the J end by 6 bases, with 13 bases between. CDR3 in amino acids: CASSLGDADVNEQFF. CDR3 bases: TGTGCCAGCAGCTTAGGGGACGCGGACGTCAATGAGCAGTTCTTC.

This chain joins TRBV27 and TRBJ2-7; TRBD2 aligns across 8 bases. The CDR3 spans 14 residues. Trimming removed 7 bases from V and 1 base from J; junction bases left unmatched: 6. CDR1 and CDR2 (germline): MNHEY, SMNVEV (reference sequence). The CDR3 nucleotides are TGTGCCAGCAAAGGACTAGCTGCTTCCTACGAGCAGTACTTC. It is translated as CASKGLAASYEQYF.

The rearrangement joins TRBV6-5 to TRBJ2-5, with 11 bases that match TRBD1. CDR1 and CDR2 from the germline V gene are MNHEY and SVGAGI. This CDR3 has 15 residues. With 4 bases clipped from V and 4 bases from J, the junction kept 5 bases outside the gene matches. The DNA for the CDR3 is TGTGCCAGCAGTTCCTGGGACAGGGGGTCAGAGACCCAGTACTTC. It encodes CASSSWDRGSETQYF.

The rearrangement joins TRBV7-9 to TRBJ1-5; D remains ambiguous. Trimming shortened V by 1 base and J by 10 bases, and 11 bases separated the two germline ends. Germline CDR1 reads SEHNR; CDR2 reads FQNEAQ (reference sequence). The CDR3 covers 13 residues. For the CDR3, the DNA is TGTGCCAGCAGCTTAGAAAGTCCGGGACCCCAGCATTTT. This gives the protein CASSLESPGPQHF.

J is TRBJ1-1 and V is TRBV6-5; D is perhaps TRBD1 (6 bases). The CDR3 is made up of 13 amino acids. Deletions cut 5 bases from V and 10 bases from J, with 17 bases between. CDR1 and CDR2 from the germline V gene are MNHEY and SVGAGI. CDR3 bases: TGTGCCAGCAGTCGGACGCGGGGCAGGGGAGCTTTCTTT. It translates to CASSRTRGRGAFF.

This chain links TRBV28 with TRBJ2-7; possible D gene TRBD1, 6 bases. CDR1 and CDR2 from the germline V gene are MDHEN and SYDVKM. The CDR3 length is 14 residues. The germline V and J ends were trimmed by 3 bases and 6 bases, with 15 bases remaining between them. The CDR3 region is CASSLARGWREQYF. The CDR3, as DNA: TGTGCCAGCAGTTTGGCCAGGGGCTGGCGCGAGCAGTACTTC.

The CDR3 region has the DNA TGTGCCTGGAGTGCCGTCAGGGGGGGGAGTGAAAAACTGTTTTTT. This translates into CAWSAVRGGSEKLFF. The chain uses TRBV30 and TRBJ1-4; 7 nucleotides line up with TRBD1. The CDR3 extends over 15 amino acids. The germline V gene has CDR1 GTSNPN and CDR2 SVGIG (reference sequence). J was trimmed by 7 bases and V by 1 base; bases with no gene match: 9.

The V gene is TRBV27, the J gene TRBJ2-5; no clear D gene. Trimming took 5 bases from V and 5 from J, leaving 12 bases between them. The germline CDR1 and CDR2 sequences are MNHEY and SMNVEV (reference sequence). The CDR3 extends over 13 amino acids. CDR3 in DNA: TGTGCCAGCAGTAGCTCTCTCACGGAGACCCAGTACTTC. The encoded protein is CASSSSLTETQYF.

V and J are TRBV11-2 and TRBJ2-1, with 10 positions matching TRBD2. The CDR3 loop spans 15 amino acids. The V segment lost 3 bases and the J segment 2 bases; nucleotides outside the gene matches: 1. Germline-derived CDR1 and CDR2 are SGHAT and FQNNGV. Here the CDR3 reads CASSFTSGAYNEQFF. The CDR3 DNA follows: TGTGCCAGCAGCTTTACTAGCGGGGCCTACAATGAGCAGTTCTTC.

The chain carries TRBV27 and TRBJ2-1; possible D gene TRBD2, 5 bases. CDR1 is MNHEY and CDR2 is SMNVEV in the germline V gene (reference sequence). CDR3 length: 15 amino acids. V lost 5 bases to trimming and J lost 5 bases, with 16 bases between them. DNA of the CDR3: TGTGCCAGCAGTATCCCCGGGGTCGTCGACAATGAGCAGTTCTTC. Its protein product is CASSIPGVVDNEQFF.

The gene calls are TRBV5-1 and TRBJ2-7, with TRBD2 identical over 9 bases. Germline V gene sequence: CDR1 SGHRS, CDR2 YFSETQ. This CDR3 contains 15 residues. Trimming cost V 6 bases and J 3 bases; bases outside gene matches: 10. This chain's CDR3 is CASTPGLAGVYEQYF. CDR3 DNA: TGCGCCAGCACCCCAGGCTTAGCGGGAGTCTACGAGCAGTACTTC.

The chain employs TRBV25-1 and TRBJ2-5; D is perhaps TRBD2 (5 bases). The CDR3 has 13 residues. Looked up from germline, CDR1 is MGHDK and CDR2 is SYGVNS. The V gene lost 9 bases and the J gene lost 1 base, with 12 bases spanning the gap. CDR3 DNA: TGTGCCAGTGCCCTGGGAGCCCAAGAGACCCAGTACTTC. Translating gives CASALGAQETQYF.

Turning to this clone: Other DNA sequences within the sample encode an identical CDR3. The rearrangement uses TRBV6-5 and TRBJ1-5; D gene uncertain. Trimming shortened V by 0 bases and J by 6 bases, and 6 bases separated the two germline ends. This CDR3 has 13 residues. Per germline, CDR1 MNHEY and CDR2 SVGAGI. The CDR3 loop reads CASSYSAGQPQHF. In DNA form, the CDR3 reads TGTGCCAGCAGTTACTCCGCAGGTCAGCCCCAGCATTTT.

This clone has more than one count but fewer than ten. This chain uses TRBV5-8 with TRBJ1-1, with TRBD1 matching over 8 bases. There are 13 residues in the CDR3. V shed 8 bases and J 5 bases; nucleotides not matched to a gene: 8. The germline V gene encodes CDR1 SGHTS and CDR2 YDEGEE. CDR3 in amino acids: CASTRTGKTEAFF. The CDR3 DNA reads as TGTGCCAGTACCCGGACAGGGAAGACTGAAGCTTTCTTT.